This T cell receptor beta chain was recovered during a study of T-cell memory formation after mild COVID-19. Constant-segment-primed 5'RACE gave TCR alpha and TCR beta cDNA libraries with sample barcodes and UMIs. TCRdb fed the 5' RACE reads into MiXCR, producing one record per CDR3 protein. The sample lists 250,000 to 300,000 distinct CDR3 sequences, 15% to 20% seen once, with about a fifth in the top ten. V lost 0 bases and J 8 bases, leaving 9 bases between the germline ends. This CDR3 region has 14 residues. Germline lookup yields CDR1 SGHRS and CDR2 YFSETQ. The specimen was PBMCs or a T cell subset sorted from them (not recorded which). The genes are TRBV5-1 and TRBJ1-6, with TRBD1 as a possible D gene (6 bases). The clonotype comes from a young man who had mild COVID-19 (a few samples of this study predate the infection). Cell type and time point are not known. The CDR3 bases are TGCGCCAGCAGCTTGGGGGACACCTATTCACCCCTCCACTTT. Encoded protein: CASSLGDTYSPLHF.